Listed here are 4 T cell receptor beta chains from one sample, sequenced in a study of T cell responses to AZD1222 COVID-19 vaccine. Sequenced by immunoSEQ multiplex PCR; TCRdb stores in-frame clones only, minus some. The sample lists around 200,000 clones, about 86% seen once, with approximately 7.7% in the top ten. Sequencing was performed on peripheral blood, taken on day 0 of AZD1222 vaccination. The source is an adult in good health.

The chain links TRBV7-2 to TRBJ2-1, with unresolved D. V gave up 5 bases and J gave up 13 bases, with 15 bases separating them. The germline gives CDR1 SGHTA, CDR2 FQGNSA. The CDR3 has 12 residues. The CDR3 nucleotides are TGTGCCAGCAGCCGCCTGACTGGGGTACAGTTCTTC. Translating it yields CASSRLTGVQFF.

This chain joins TRBV7-9 and TRBJ1-2; D unresolved. The germline CDR1 and CDR2 sequences are SEHNR and FQNEAQ (reference sequence). The CDR3 consists of 13 residues. V was pared by 2 bases and J by 12 bases, with 16 bases between. The CDR3 here is CASSLTPGRDHTF. Here the CDR3 DNA reads TGTGCCAGCAGCTTAACTCCGGGGAGGGATCACACCTTC.

The chain carries TRBV27 and TRBJ2-1; 9 bases fit TRBD1. This CDR3 spans 14 amino acids. CDR1 and CDR2 from the germline V gene are MNHEY and SMNVEV (reference sequence). The junction had 6 bases not matched to a gene; V was cut back by 8 bases and J by 4 bases. The DNA of the CDR3 is TGTGCCAGCGCACAGGGGGCGTCTTACAATGAGCAGTTCTTC. Protein product: CASAQGASYNEQFF.

This sequence joins TRBV11-2 and TRBJ2-2; TRBD2 might be the D (7 bases). This CDR3 is built from 14 residues. V lost 2 bases to trimming and J lost 7 bases, with 11 bases between them. The germline V gene has CDR1 SGHAT and CDR2 FQNNGV. CDR3 in DNA: TGTGCCAGCAGCTTACGGGGGGCGGTCGGGGAGCTGTTTTTT. It yields the protein CASSLRGAVGELFF. The whole variable domain, filled in from reference TRBV11-2 and TRBJ2-2, reads EAGVAQSPRYKIIEKRQSVAFWCNPISGHATLYWYQQILGQGPKLLIQFQNNGVVDDSQLPKDRFSAERLKGVDSTLKIQPAKLEDSAVYLCASSLRGAVGELFFGEGSRLTVL.